These T cell receptor beta chains were read from a single sample in a study of CD8 T cells in Susac syndrome. Each CDR3 protein gets one entry after TCRdb re-called the immunoSEQ multiplex PCR reads with MiXCR. The sample carries hundreds of thousands of distinct CDR3 sequences, over 75% recorded once. Sequenced input: CD8+ T cells from PBMCs. These receptors were obtained from a human donor with multiple sclerosis. Both conserved end residues are part of each CDR3. The order of the fields is V gene, J gene, D gene, clone size, CDR3 DNA, CDR3 protein. D genes are given only for firm matches. Expanded clones are given a class, and other clones once, few, many or no size at all.

TRBV10-3	TRBJ2-3	TRBD2	NA	TGTGCCATCAGTGAGACCGCCGGTACTAGCGGGAACACAGATACGCAGTATTTT	CAISETAGTSGNTDTQYF
TRBV7-9	TRBJ2-4	NA	once	TGTGCCAGCAGCTTAGGGACCGCAGGACCCTTAAACATTCAGTACTTC	CASSLGTAGPLNIQYF
TRBV30	TRBJ2-3	NA	NA	TGTGCCTGGAGTGTAGTGGGGGAACGGACAGATACGCAGTATTTT	CAWSVVGERTDTQYF
TRBV6-5	TRBJ1-5	NA	NA	TGTGCCAGCAGTTACATAAACGCGGGGGGTCGTAGCAATCAGCCCCAGCATTTT	CASSYINAGGRSNQPQHF
TRBV7-9	TRBJ2-2	NA	few	TGTGCCAGCAGCACCGGGACCGGGGAGCTGTTTTTT	CASSTGTGELFF
TRBV5-1	TRBJ2-1	NA	NA	TGCGCCAGCAGCTTGGTTCATTCGGATGAGCAGTTCTTC	CASSLVHSDEQFF
TRBV20-1	TRBJ2-1	TRBD2	NA	TGCAGTGCTAGGCCTTTTTCAGCGGGAGAGGACAATGAGCAGTTCTTC	CSARPFSAGEDNEQFF
TRBV30	TRBJ1-2	NA	NA	TGTGCCTGGAGTGCACAGATCTATGGCTACACCTTC	CAWSAQIYGYTF
TRBV6-2/TRBV6-3	TRBJ2-7	NA	few	TGTGCCAGCAGCCAGGACTATATAACCTACGAGCAGTACTTC	CASSQDYITYEQYF
TRBV29-1	TRBJ2-7	TRBD2	NA	TGCAGCGTTGAAGGGGGAGGGTTCTACGAGCAGTACTTC	CSVEGGGFYEQYF
TRBV9	TRBJ2-1	TRBD2	once	TGTGCCAGCAGTCCTAGCGGGAGATCTCATGAGCAGTTCTTC	CASSPSGRSHEQFF
TRBV27	TRBJ1-2	NA	NA	TGTGCCAGCAGTTTCCGGCAGGGCCTACCCTATGGCTACACCTTC	CASSFRQGLPYGYTF
TRBV11-2	TRBJ2-7	NA	NA	TGTGCCAGCAGCTTAGAGGAAAAGTTCTACGAGCAGTACTTC	CASSLEEKFYEQYF
TRBV30	TRBJ2-3	NA	NA	TGTGCCTGGAGTGTATCGAGGGATACGCAGTATTTT	CAWSVSRDTQYF
TRBV9	TRBJ1-1	NA	NA	TGTGCCAGCAGCGTAGATGACGGAACTGAAGCTTTCTTT	CASSVDDGTEAFF
TRBV19	TRBJ1-5	NA	NA	TGTGCCAGTAGTACCTTCGACGGAGGCAATCAGCCCCAGCATTTT	CASSTFDGGNQPQHF
TRBV12-3/TRBV12-4	TRBJ2-2	NA	NA	TGTGCCAGCAGTTTCGGCACCCACACCGGGGAGCTGTTTTTT	CASSFGTHTGELFF
TRBV7-2	TRBJ2-3	TRBD2	NA	TGTGCCAGCAGCCGTCTAGCGGGAGGGCCGGTGACAGATACGCAGTATTTT	CASSRLAGGPVTDTQYF
TRBV30	TRBJ2-7	NA	NA	TGTGCCTGGAGAGGGGGTAGCTCCTACGAGCAGTACTTC	CAWRGGSSYEQYF
TRBV9	TRBJ2-7	NA	NA	TGTGCCAGCAGCATAGCGGAATCCTACGAGCAGTACTTC	CASSIAESYEQYF
TRBV27	TRBJ2-7	TRBD1	few	TGTGCCAGCAGTCCCTCAGGGGGCCCTAACTCCTACGAGCAGTACTTC	CASSPSGGPNSYEQYF
TRBV24-1	TRBJ2-3	TRBD1	NA	TGTGCCACCAGTGACGCAGACGACAGGGGCCTACTGGGCGATACGCAGTATTTT	CATSDADDRGLLGDTQYF
TRBV28	TRBJ2-7	TRBD1	NA	TGTGCCAGCAGTCCAGGGAACAGGGGGCCCTCCTACGAGCAGTACTTC	CASSPGNRGPSYEQYF
TRBV4-2	TRBJ1-2	TRBD1	NA	TGTGCCAGCAGCCAACTGGGACAGGGAGAAGGCTACACCTTC	CASSQLGQGEGYTF
TRBV6-1	TRBJ2-2	NA	few	TGTGCCAGTTGGGACTTTGGTAACACCGGGGAGCTGTTTTTT	CASWDFGNTGELFF
TRBV29-1	TRBJ1-1	NA	NA	TGCAGCGTTGAAACTTTACCCAGGACAGTGAACACTGAAGCTTTCTTT	CSVETLPRTVNTEAFF
TRBV19	TRBJ2-4	NA	NA	TGTGCCAGTAGTATAGGGGCCGGGGGTCTCGGAAACATTCAGTACTTC	CASSIGAGGLGNIQYF
TRBV7-2	TRBJ2-3	TRBD1	NA	TGTGCCAGCAGCTCCGAACCTCAACAGGGGTCCACAGATACGCAGTATTTT	CASSSEPQQGSTDTQYF
TRBV28	TRBJ1-2	TRBD1	NA	TGTGCCAGCACCTATTACGGGGACAGTAGCTATGGCTACACCTTC	CASTYYGDSSYGYTF
TRBV19	TRBJ1-5	NA	NA	TGTGCCACCGCACCTGGACAGTTTAATCAGCCCCAGCATTTT	CATAPGQFNQPQHF
TRBV6-6	TRBJ2-5	NA	NA	TGTGCCAGCAATCCCCTCGATCAAGAGACCCAGTACTTC	CASNPLDQETQYF
TRBV20-1	TRBJ2-3	NA	NA	TGCAGTGCTAGAGAATGGTCAGGGCCTGGCACAGATACGCAGTATTTT	CSAREWSGPGTDTQYF
TRBV4-3	TRBJ1-3	TRBD1	once	TGCGCCAGCAGCCAATCGGGGACAGGGCTCTCTGGAAACACCATATATTTT	CASSQSGTGLSGNTIYF
TRBV20-1	TRBJ1-2	NA	NA	TGCAGTGCTAGTCTTGGATCTAACTATGGCTACACCTTC	CSASLGSNYGYTF
TRBV6-6	TRBJ1-5	NA	once	TGTGCCAGCAGTAATCCAGGCAGGCAGCCCCAGCATTTT	CASSNPGRQPQHF
TRBV4-3	TRBJ1-2	TRBD1	NA	TGCGCCAGCAGCCAGGAGGGACAGAAACTCAACTATGGCTACACCTTC	CASSQEGQKLNYGYTF
TRBV12-2	TRBJ2-6	NA	NA	TGTGCAAGTCGCTTAGGAGGCAGGCTTCCTTTCTCTGGGGCCAACGTCCTGACTTTC	CASRLGGRLPFSGANVLTF
TRBV5-4	TRBJ2-1	NA	NA	TGTGCCAGCAGCTTGTATCCGGGAAACTCCTACAATGAGCAGTTCTTC	CASSLYPGNSYNEQFF
TRBV28	TRBJ2-2	NA	NA	TGTGCCAGCAGTCCGTCGACCGCGTTAAACACCGGGGAGCTGTTTTTT	CASSPSTALNTGELFF
TRBV27	TRBJ2-7	NA	NA	TGTGCCAGCAGTTTACAGGTCTCCTACGAGCAGTACTTC	CASSLQVSYEQYF
TRBV28	TRBJ1-1	NA	NA	TGTGCCAGCAGTTGGGGGAGACAGTACACTGAAGCTTTCTTT	CASSWGRQYTEAFF
TRBV6-2/TRBV6-3	TRBJ2-1	NA	NA	TGTGCCAGCAGCGACAGGTTAATTACCTACAATGAGCAGTTCTTC	CASSDRLITYNEQFF
TRBV7-8	TRBJ2-5	NA	NA	TGTGCCAGCAGCTTAGTCCCAGTCCAAGAGACCCAGTACTTC	CASSLVPVQETQYF
TRBV27	TRBJ2-1	TRBD2	NA	TGTGCCAGCAGTCGGGGACTAGCGGGGATCTACAATGAGCAGTTCTTC	CASSRGLAGIYNEQFF
TRBV5-6	TRBJ2-5	NA	NA	TGTGCCAGCAGCGGGGGACACGGTGGAGAGACCCAGTACTTC	CASSGGHGGETQYF
TRBV5-4	TRBJ2-3	NA	few	TGTGCCAGCAGCCACCGGCGCGAGATCACAGATACGCAGTATTTT	CASSHRREITDTQYF
TRBV7-2	TRBJ1-5	TRBD1	NA	TGTGCCAGCAGCTTCGACGGACAGGGGCTTGGGAATCAGCCCCAGCATTTT	CASSFDGQGLGNQPQHF
TRBV30	TRBJ1-5	TRBD1	NA	TGTGCCTGGAGTCTCGGACAGGGGGGGGAGCCCCAGCATTTT	CAWSLGQGGEPQHF
TRBV27	TRBJ2-7	NA	NA	TGTGCCAGCAGTTTAAGACGGGTGGGCTACGAGCAGTACTTC	CASSLRRVGYEQYF
TRBV27	TRBJ2-7	TRBD1	NA	TGTGCCAGCAGTTTGATACAGGGGACCCACGAGCAGTACTTC	CASSLIQGTHEQYF